What follows is one T cell receptor beta chain and its context. As yet, its antigen is unknown. The data originate from a study of shared clonotypes between healthy human individuals. Across the study: Three plates were used per donor for CD4 naive, three for CD4 memory, two for CD8 naive and one for CD8 memory.

Per germline, CDR1 MGHDK and CDR2 SYGVNS. This CDR3 contains 15 residues. Unmatched junction bases numbered 10, after V lost 3 bases and J lost 5 bases. Here immunoSEQ multiplex PCR was the method, and the copy in TCRdb shows in-frame clones only, minus some. This sample has 2,500,000 or so clones, with roughly 93% found just once. Study results and limitations: Rarefaction indicated that sorted-subset sequencing remained incomplete although depth was large. Estimated richness was generally greater in naive than memory subsets. Of the naive CD4 clonotypes, approximately 5% were shared across a few donors.

The chain links TRBV25-1 to TRBJ2-7; 7 nucleotides match TRBD1. The material sequenced was naive CD4+ T cells from PBMCs. As to subset: CD45RA+ positively selected. The sequence was collected from a man between 18 and 35 years old in good health. Some clones in this sample may be carry-over from other donors' samples. CDR3 nucleotide sequence: TGTGCCAGCAGTGACATTCGGACAGGACAGAACGAGCAGTACTTC. Its translation: CASSDIRTGQNEQYF.